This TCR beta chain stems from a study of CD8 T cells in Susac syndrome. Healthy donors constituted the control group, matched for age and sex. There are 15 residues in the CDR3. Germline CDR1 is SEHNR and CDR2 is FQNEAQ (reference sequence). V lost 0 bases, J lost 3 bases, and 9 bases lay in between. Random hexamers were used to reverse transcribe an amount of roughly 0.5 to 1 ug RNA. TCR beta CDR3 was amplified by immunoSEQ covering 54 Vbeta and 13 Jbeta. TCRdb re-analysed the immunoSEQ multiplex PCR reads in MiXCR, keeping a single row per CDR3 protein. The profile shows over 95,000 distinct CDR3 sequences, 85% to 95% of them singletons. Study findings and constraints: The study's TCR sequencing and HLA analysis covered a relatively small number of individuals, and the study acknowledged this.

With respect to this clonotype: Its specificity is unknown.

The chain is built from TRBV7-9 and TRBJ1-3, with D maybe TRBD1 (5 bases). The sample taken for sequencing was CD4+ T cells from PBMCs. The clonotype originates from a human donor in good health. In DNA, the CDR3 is TGTGCCAGCAGCTTAGCAGGGGTATTTGGAAACACCATATATTTT. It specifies CASSLAGVFGNTIYF.